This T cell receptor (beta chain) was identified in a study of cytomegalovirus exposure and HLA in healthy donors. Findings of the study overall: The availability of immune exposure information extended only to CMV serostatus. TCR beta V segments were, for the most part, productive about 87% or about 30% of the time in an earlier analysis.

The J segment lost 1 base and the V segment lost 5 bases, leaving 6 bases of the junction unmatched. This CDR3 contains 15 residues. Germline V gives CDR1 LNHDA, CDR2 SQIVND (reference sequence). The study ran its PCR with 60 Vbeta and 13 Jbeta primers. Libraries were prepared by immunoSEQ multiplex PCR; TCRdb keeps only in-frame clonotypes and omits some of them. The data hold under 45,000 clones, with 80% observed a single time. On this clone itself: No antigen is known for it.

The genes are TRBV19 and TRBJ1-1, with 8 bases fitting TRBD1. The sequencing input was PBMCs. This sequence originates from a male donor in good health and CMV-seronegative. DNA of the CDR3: TGTGCCAGTAGTTTTGACAGGGGAAAGAACACTGAAGCTTTCTTT. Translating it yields CASSFDRGKNTEAFF.